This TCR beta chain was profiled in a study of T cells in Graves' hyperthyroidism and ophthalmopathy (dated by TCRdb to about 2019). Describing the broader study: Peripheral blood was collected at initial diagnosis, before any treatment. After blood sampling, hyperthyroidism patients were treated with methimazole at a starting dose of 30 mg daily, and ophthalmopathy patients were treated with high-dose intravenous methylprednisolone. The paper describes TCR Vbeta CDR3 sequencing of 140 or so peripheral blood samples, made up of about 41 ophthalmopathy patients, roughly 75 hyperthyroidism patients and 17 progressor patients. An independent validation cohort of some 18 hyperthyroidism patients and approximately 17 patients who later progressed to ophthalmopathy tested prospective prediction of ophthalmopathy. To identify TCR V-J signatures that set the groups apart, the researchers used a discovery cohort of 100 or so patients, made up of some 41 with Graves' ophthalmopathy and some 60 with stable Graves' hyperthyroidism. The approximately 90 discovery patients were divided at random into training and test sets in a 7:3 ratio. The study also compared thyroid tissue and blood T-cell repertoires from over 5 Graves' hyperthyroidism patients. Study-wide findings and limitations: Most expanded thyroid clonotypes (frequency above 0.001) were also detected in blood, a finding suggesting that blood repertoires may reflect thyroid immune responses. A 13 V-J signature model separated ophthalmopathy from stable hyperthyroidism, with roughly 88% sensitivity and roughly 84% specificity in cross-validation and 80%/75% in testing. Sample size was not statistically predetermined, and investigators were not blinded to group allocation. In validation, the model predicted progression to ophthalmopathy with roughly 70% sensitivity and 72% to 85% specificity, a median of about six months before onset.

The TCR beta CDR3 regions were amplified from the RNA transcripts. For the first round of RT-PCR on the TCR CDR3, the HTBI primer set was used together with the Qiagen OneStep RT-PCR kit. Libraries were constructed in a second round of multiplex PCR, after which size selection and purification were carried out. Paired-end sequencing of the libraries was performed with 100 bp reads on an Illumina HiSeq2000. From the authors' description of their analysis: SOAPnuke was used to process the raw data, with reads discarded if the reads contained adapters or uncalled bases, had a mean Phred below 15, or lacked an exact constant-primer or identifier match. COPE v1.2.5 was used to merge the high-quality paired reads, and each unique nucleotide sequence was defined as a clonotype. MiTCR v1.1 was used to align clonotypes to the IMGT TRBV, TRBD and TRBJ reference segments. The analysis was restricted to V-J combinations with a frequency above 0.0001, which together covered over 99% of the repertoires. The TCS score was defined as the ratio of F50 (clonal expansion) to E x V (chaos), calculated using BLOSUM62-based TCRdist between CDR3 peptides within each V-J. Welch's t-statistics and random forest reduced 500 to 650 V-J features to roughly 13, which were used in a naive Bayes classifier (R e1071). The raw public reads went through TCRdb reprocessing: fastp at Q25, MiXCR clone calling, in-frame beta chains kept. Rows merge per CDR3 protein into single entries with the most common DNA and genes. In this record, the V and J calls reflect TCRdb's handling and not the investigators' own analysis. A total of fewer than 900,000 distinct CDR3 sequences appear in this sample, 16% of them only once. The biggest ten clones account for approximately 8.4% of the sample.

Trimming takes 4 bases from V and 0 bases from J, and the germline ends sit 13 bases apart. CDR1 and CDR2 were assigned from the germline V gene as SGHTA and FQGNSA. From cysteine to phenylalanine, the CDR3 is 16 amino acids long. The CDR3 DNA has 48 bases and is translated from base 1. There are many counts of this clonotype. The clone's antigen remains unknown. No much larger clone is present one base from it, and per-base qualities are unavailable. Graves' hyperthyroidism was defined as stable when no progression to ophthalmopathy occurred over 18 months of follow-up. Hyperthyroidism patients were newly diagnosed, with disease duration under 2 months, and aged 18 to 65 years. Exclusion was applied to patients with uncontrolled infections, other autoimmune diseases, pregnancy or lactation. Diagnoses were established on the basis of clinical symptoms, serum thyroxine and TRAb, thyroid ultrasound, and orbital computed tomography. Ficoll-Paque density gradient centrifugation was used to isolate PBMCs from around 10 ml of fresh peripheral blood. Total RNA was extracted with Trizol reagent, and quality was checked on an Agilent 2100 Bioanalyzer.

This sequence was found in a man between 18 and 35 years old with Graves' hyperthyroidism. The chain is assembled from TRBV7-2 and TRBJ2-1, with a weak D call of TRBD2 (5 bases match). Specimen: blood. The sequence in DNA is TGTGCCAGCAGCTCGTGGACTTCCCTCTCCTACAATGAGCAGTTCTTC. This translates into CASSSWTSLSYNEQFF.